One sample yielded the 23 T cell receptor beta chains listed below, sequenced in a study of regulatory T cells in long-lasting Graves disease. Sample time point: persistent/refractory GD, antithyroid drugs over 5 years with positive TRAb. Making the TCR library involved RNA that had been extracted from PBMCs. Through Arm-PCR of CDR3 regions and iRepertoire HTBI primers, TCR beta libraries were built. MiXCR was run by TCRdb on the multiplex PCR reads, yielding one entry per CDR3 protein. The sample lists 400,000 to 500,000 distinct CDR3 sequences; about 21% were seen once. The sample consisted of peripheral blood mononuclear cells (PBMCs), taken when the disease was refractory, from a patient treated with antithyroid drugs. Source of these receptors: a female donor with Graves disease.

This clonotype was seen ten or more times. V gene TRBV28 combines with J gene TRBJ1-5, with D tentatively TRBD1 (6 bases). CDR1 MDHEN and CDR2 SYDVKM come from the germline V gene. This CDR3 has 16 residues. Trimming left V 2 bases short and J 0 bases short, with 11 bases between. Here the CDR3 reads CASSLEGEYSNQPQHF. The CDR3, as DNA: TGTGCCAGCAGTTTAGAGGGGGAGTATAGCAATCAGCCCCAGCATTTT.

The table lists this clonotype with many counts. The rearrangement links TRBV2 to TRBJ2-5; D not resolved. V gave up 6 bases and J gave up 3 bases, with 8 bases separating them. Germline V lookup: CDR1 SNHLY, CDR2 FYNNEI. The length of the CDR3 is 12 residues. CDR3 residues: CASSDDKETQYF. The CDR3 DNA follows: TGTGCCAGCAGCGACGATAAAGAGACCCAGTACTTC.

As to this clonotype: Given a much more abundant clone one base away, this may be a read error. This CDR3 is CASSFLGRSTEKLFF. The DNA for the CDR3 is TGTGCCAGCAGTTTCTTGGGCAGGAGTACTGAAAAACTGTTTTTT. The chain is built from TRBV28 and TRBJ1-4; no clear D. Trimming left V 3 bases short and J 7 bases short, with 15 bases between. Germline values: CDR1 MDHEN, CDR2 SYDVKM. There are 15 residues in the CDR3.

This clonotype was counted a few times. V and J are TRBV5-1 and TRBJ1-1; 10 positions match TRBD1. With 4 bases clipped from V and 1 base from J, the junction kept 4 bases outside the gene matches. The germline V gene has CDR1 SGHRS and CDR2 YFSETQ. The CDR3 has 15 amino acids. CDR3 region: CASSATGGGNTEAFF. The CDR3 coding sequence is TGCGCCAGCAGCGCGACAGGGGGCGGGAACACTGAAGCTTTCTTT.

This clonotype was picked up many times. This chain links TRBV2 with TRBJ1-4, with no clear D. The CDR3 contains 12 residues. Trimming cost V 8 bases and J 10 bases, with 14 bases left between them. From germline, CDR1 is SNHLY and CDR2 FYNNEI. In nucleotides, the CDR3 is TGTGCCAGCGTGCCAGACGACGGAAAACTGTTTTTT. The encoded protein is CASVPDDGKLFF. Together with reference TRBV2 and TRBJ1-4, the CDR3 gives the full variable domain: EPEVTQTPSHQVTQMGQEVILRCVPISNHLYFYWYRQILGQKVEFLVSFYNNEISEKSEIFDDQFSVERPDGSNFTLKIRSTKLEDSAMYFCASVPDDGKLFFGSGTQLSVL.

This clonotype was found many times. The J gene is TRBJ2-2, the V gene TRBV3-1; TRBD1 matches at 7 bases. Germline values: CDR1 LGHDT, CDR2 YNNKEL (reference sequence). This CDR3 region has 16 residues. V shed 2 bases, J shed 6 bases, and the junction held 9 bases outside the gene matches. The CDR3 DNA sequence: TGTGCCAGCAGCCAATGGCAGGGGGTCAAGGCCGGGGAGCTGTTTTTT. Its translation: CASSQWQGVKAGELFF.

The genes are TRBV9 and TRBJ1-1; D is possibly TRBD1 (5 bases). The CDR3 is made up of 15 amino acids. The germline V gene encodes CDR1 SGDLS and CDR2 YYNGEE. The V and J ends lost 3 bases and 0 bases respectively, with 12 bases between them. The CDR3 reads CASSGGEGLNTEAFF. Written as DNA, the CDR3 is TGTGCCAGCAGCGGAGGGGAGGGATTGAACACTGAAGCTTTCTTT.

To note about this clonotype: One base away lies a much larger clone, so this may be a sequencing read error. The rearrangement joins TRBV28 to TRBJ2-7; the D gene is possibly TRBD1 (6 bases). From germline, CDR1 is MDHEN and CDR2 SYDVKM. This CDR3 is built from 15 residues. The CDR3 loop is CASSPPGDNGYGQYF. CDR3 coding DNA: TGTGCCAGTTCTCCCCCCGGGGACAACGGTTACGGGCAGTACTTC.

In its sample, this clonotype was seen a few times. This chain connects TRBV10-3 to TRBJ1-2, with no clear D. The CDR3 is 14 amino acids. The ends were cut back, 3 bases at V and 2 bases at J, with 10 bases in the middle. From germline, CDR1 is ENHRY and CDR2 SYGVKD. Here the CDR3 reads CAISDLTENYGYTF. For the CDR3, the DNA is TGTGCCATCAGTGATTTAACAGAAAACTATGGCTACACCTTC.

There are many counts of this clonotype. This chain uses TRBV30 with TRBJ2-7; 9 nucleotides match TRBD1. J gave up 4 bases and V 3 bases, and 7 bases lay outside the gene matches. Germline V lookup: CDR1 GTSNPN, CDR2 SVGIG (reference sequence). The CDR3 contains 14 residues. The CDR3 DNA reads as TGTGCCTGGAGACCCGGGACAGGGTGGTACGAGCAGTACTTC. As protein: CAWRPGTGWYEQYF.

The table lists this clonotype with many counts. The chain has TRBV7-3 and TRBJ1-2; the D gene is possibly TRBD1 (5 bases). The V end was cut by 2 bases, the J end by 8 bases, with 12 bases between. The V gene's germline CDR1 is SGHTA and CDR2 FQGTGA. The CDR3 covers 13 residues. The chain's CDR3 is CASSLLGVDGYTF. As DNA, the CDR3 is TGTGCCAGCAGCTTATTAGGGGTAGACGGCTACACCTTC.

There are a few counts of this clonotype. J is TRBJ1-3 and V is TRBV15, with D unclear. Trimming took off 5 bases at V and 2 bases at J, with 13 bases between the two ends. The germline CDR1 and CDR2 sequences are LNHNV and YYDKDF (reference sequence). The CDR3 covers 15 residues. The CDR3 DNA sequence: TGTGCCACCAGCCGTGGAGTGGACGCTGGAAACACCATATATTTT. Translated: CATSRGVDAGNTIYF.

This clonotype was counted at least ten times. The J gene is TRBJ2-5, the V gene TRBV29-1, with D perhaps matching TRBD1 (6 bases). The CDR3 is 16 residues long. Per germline, CDR1 SQVTM and CDR2 ANQGSEA. Trimming left V 1 base short and J 0 bases short, with 15 bases between. The CDR3 DNA reads as TGCAGCGTTGAAGGCTCTTTTGGGGACAACCAAGAGACCCAGTACTTC. Translation gives CSVEGSFGDNQETQYF.

This clonotype was observed at least ten times. V usage is TRBV6-1 and J usage is TRBJ2-2; 8 positions agree with TRBD1. Trimming removed 6 bases from V and 1 base from J; junction bases left unmatched: 7. The CDR3 has 16 residues. The germline V gene has CDR1 MNHNS and CDR2 SASEGT. CDR3 DNA: TGTGCCAGCAGAACCGTCGGGACAGGGAACACCGGGGAGCTGTTTTTT. This sequence encodes CASRTVGTGNTGELFF.

Regarding this clonotype: Given a much more abundant clone one base away, this may be a read error. The CDR3 end shows no conserved phenylalanine or tryptophan, and so a read error is likely. The chain carries TRBV3-1 and TRBJ1-2, with a tentative D call TRBD1 (6 bases). The V gene's germline CDR1 is LGHDT and CDR2 YNNKEL (reference sequence). CDR3 length equals 14 residues. Trimming left V 3 bases short and J 4 bases short, with 12 bases between. Here the CDR3 reads CASSHRDMIYGYTL. In DNA form, the CDR3 reads TGTGCCAGCAGCCACCGGGACATGATCTATGGCTACACCCTC.

The table lists this clonotype with a few counts. The chain links TRBV19 to TRBJ1-1, with D possibly matching TRBD1 (6 bases). CDR3 length equals 12 residues. Germline V gene sequence: CDR1 LNHDA, CDR2 SQIVND (reference sequence). With 5 bases removed from V and 11 bases from J, the gap between germline ends came to 15 bases. The CDR3 DNA follows: TGTGCCAGTAGTCCATCAACAGGGAGGGCTTTCTTT. It specifies CASSPSTGRAFF.

This clonotype was seen many times. CDR3 protein: CASSPAGTRETQYF. CDR3 DNA: TGTGCCAGCAGCCCAGCCGGGACAAGGGAGACCCAGTACTTC. The genes are TRBV7-9 and TRBJ2-5, with D possibly being TRBD1 (6 bases). The V end lost 5 bases, the J end lost 5 bases, and 15 bases lay between the germline ends. The CDR3 spans 14 residues. Germline V gene lookup returns CDR1 SEHNR and CDR2 FQNEAQ (reference sequence).

This clonotype was seen a few times. The genes are TRBV14 and TRBJ2-7, with 8 nucleotides matching TRBD2. Germline values: CDR1 SGHDN, CDR2 FVKESK. CDR3 length: 13 residues. Trimming took 4 bases from V and 7 from J; bases not matched to a gene: 6. CDR3 sequence reads: CASSPGLGGEQYF. Written as DNA, the CDR3 is TGTGCCAGCAGCCCGGGACTAGGAGGTGAGCAGTACTTC. The complete variable domain, with remaining parts taken from reference TRBV14 and TRBJ2-7, reads EAGVTQFPSHSVIEKGQTVTLRCDPISGHDNLYWYRRVMGKEIKFLLHFVKESKQDESGMPNNRFLAERTGGTYSTLKVQPAELEDSGVYFCASSPGLGGEQYFGPGTRLTVT.

This clonotype has a handful of counts. V usage is TRBV6-2 or TRBV6-3 and J usage is TRBJ2-7; D is undetermined. CDR1 and CDR2 from the germline V gene are MNHEY and SVGEGT. The CDR3 extends over 13 amino acids. V gave up 2 bases and J gave up 1 base, with 6 bases separating them. For the CDR3, the DNA is TGTGCCAGCAGTTACAGGGAATCCTACGAGCAGTACTTC. This codes for CASSYRESYEQYF.

This clonotype was detected once. The V gene is TRBV20-1, the J gene TRBJ2-3; D is perhaps TRBD1 or TRBD2 (5 bases each). The CDR3 has 14 amino acids. Germline assignment: CDR1 DFQATT and CDR2 SNEGSKA (reference sequence). Trimming removed 3 bases from V and 2 bases from J, with 12 bases in between. CDR3 region: CSASGTVPTDTQYF. The CDR3 DNA sequence: TGCAGTGCTAGTGGGACGGTGCCCACAGATACGCAGTATTTT.

This clonotype was seen at least ten times. This sequence joins TRBV12-3 or TRBV12-4 and TRBJ1-3; a possible D gene is TRBD1 (6 bases). There are 15 residues in the CDR3. V lost 4 bases to trimming and J lost 4 bases, with 14 bases between them. CDR3: CASSWVRTAGNTIYF. CDR3 in DNA: TGTGCCAGCAGTTGGGTGAGGACAGCCGGAAACACCATATATTTT.

This clonotype has more than one count but fewer than ten. The gene calls are TRBV7-3 and TRBJ2-6; weak D call: TRBD2 (6 bases). Germline CDR1 SGHTA, CDR2 FQGTGA. V lost 5 bases and J 0 bases, leaving 11 bases between the germline ends. This CDR3 contains 16 residues. The CDR3 nucleotides are TGTGCCAGCAGCCGGGAGACGGGCTCTGGGGCCAACGTCCTGACTTTC. This translates into CASSRETGSGANVLTF.

V gene TRBV27 combines with J gene TRBJ2-3; D uncertain. V was trimmed by 7 bases and J by 0 bases, leaving 8 bases between them. The CDR3 covers 13 residues. Germline values: CDR1 MNHEY, CDR2 SMNVEV (reference sequence). The CDR3 bases are TGTGCCAGCACAACGTTGAGCACAGATACGCAGTATTTT. Residues: CASTTLSTDTQYF.